This is a list of T cell receptor beta chains from one sample in a study of Ad26.COV2.S vaccination and SARS-CoV-2 variants. Method: immunoSEQ multiplex PCR; TCRdb's copy keeps in-frame clones and lacks some. Counted here are roughly 300,000 clones, around 89% occurring once; the ten biggest clones make up 6.4%. The material sequenced was peripheral blood, taken in a trial of Ad26.COV2.S vaccine versus placebo. Every receptor here comes from a person aged 18 to 65 who received the Ad26.COV2.S COVID-19 vaccine or a placebo. Each CDR3 is given with its conserved first and last residue. The D gene is left open where the match is weak. Clone size, where shown, is once, few, many, or a class for clones that have expanded.

TRBV5-4	TRBJ2-7	NA	NA	TGTGCCAGCAGCCCCGGATCCTACGAGCAGTACTTC	CASSPGSYEQYF
TRBV19	TRBJ1-2	NA	TRBD1	TGTGCCAGTAGCCTGGACAGGGGTGGCTATGGCTACACCTTC	CASSLDRGGYGYTF
TRBV28	TRBJ1-5	NA	NA	TGTGCCAGCAGTCCGGCCCTGACAGGTGCTGGCCAGCATTTT	CASSPALTGAGQHF
TRBV30	TRBJ2-7	NA	TRBD1	TGTGCCTGGACCCCGGGACAGACCTACGAGCAGTACTTC	CAWTPGQTYEQYF
TRBV6-4	TRBJ1-2	NA	NA	TGTGCCAGCAGTGACTCGATGTCTCCGGGCTATGGCTACACCTTC	CASSDSMSPGYGYTF
TRBV5-1	TRBJ2-1	NA	NA	TGCGCCAGCAGCTTGTTTGGCGGCGCGGGTAATGAGCAGTTCTTC	CASSLFGGAGNEQFF
TRBV7-2	TRBJ2-3	NA	TRBD2	TGTGCCAGCAGCCTCGACCCGGGAGGTGTCGCAGATACGCAGTATTTT	CASSLDPGGVADTQYF
TRBV15	TRBJ2-6	once	TRBD1	TGTGCCACCAGCAGAGATCGGACAGGGGATGCTGGGGCCAACGTCCTGACTTTC	CATSRDRTGDAGANVLTF
TRBV15	TRBJ1-5	NA	NA	TGTGCCACCAGCATAGTTTCACAGGGCGGGAATCAGCCCCAGCATTTT	CATSIVSQGGNQPQHF
TRBV2	TRBJ1-2	NA	TRBD1	TGTGCCAGCATCCGGGACAGGGGTTTGAGCGGCTACACCTTC	CASIRDRGLSGYTF
TRBV5-6	TRBJ1-5	NA	NA	TGTGCCAGCAGCCCCAGGGACGGCGATCAGCCCCAGCATTTT	CASSPRDGDQPQHF
TRBV9	TRBJ2-5	NA	TRBD1	TGTGCCAGCAGCGCCCAGGGGGCGGGTGAGACCCAGTACTTC	CASSAQGAGETQYF
TRBV19	TRBJ2-7	once	NA	TGTGCCAGTACCCCGGGACGGGGTTCCTACGAGCAGTACTTC	CASTPGRGSYEQYF
TRBV9	TRBJ2-7	NA	TRBD2	TGTGCCAGCAGCGGTCAAATCGGAGCGGGAAGAGGTGAGCAGTACTTC	CASSGQIGAGRGEQYF
TRBV7-3	TRBJ2-1	once	NA	TGTGCCAGCAGCTTTCATCCCGGGGGCTACAATGAGCAGTTCTTC	CASSFHPGGYNEQFF
TRBV7-9	TRBJ1-4	NA	NA	TGTGCCAGCAGCCCGGACATTACTAATGAAAAACTGTTTTTT	CASSPDITNEKLFF
TRBV19	TRBJ2-7	NA	NA	TGTGCCAGTAGCCTCGCTGGGGCCGAGCAGTACTTC	CASSLAGAEQYF
TRBV6-6	TRBJ2-7	once	NA	TGTGCCAGCACCTTACTTCCGGGTAACGAGCAGTACTTC	CASTLLPGNEQYF
TRBV7-9	TRBJ2-7	few	NA	TGTGCCAGCACCATTGGGGGGCGTTTTGAGCAGTACTTC	CASTIGGRFEQYF
TRBV7-3	TRBJ1-2	NA	NA	TGTGCCAGCAGCTTGGGCAGGGTCCATACCTTC	CASSLGRVHTF
TRBV30	TRBJ1-5	NA	NA	TGTGCCTGGAGTTCCGTCCACGGCAATCAGCCCCAGCATTTT	CAWSSVHGNQPQHF
TRBV12-5	TRBJ2-7	NA	NA	TGTGCTAGTGGTTTCCTGACAGTCCAGTACTTC	CASGFLTVQYF
TRBV12-3/TRBV12-4	TRBJ1-3	few	NA	TGTGCCAGCAGTTTCGATAGCGGCGACACCATATATTTT	CASSFDSGDTIYF
TRBV7-2	TRBJ2-5	NA	NA	TGTGCCAGCAACCCCAGCCCGAGAGTTCAAGAGACCCAGTACTTC	CASNPSPRVQETQYF
TRBV9	TRBJ2-3	NA	TRBD2	TGTGCCAGCAGCGGGAGACTAGCGGGGACCACAGATACGCAGTATTTT	CASSGRLAGTTDTQYF
TRBV29-1	TRBJ2-2	NA	TRBD1	TGCAGCGTTGAACGGCAGGGGGCGACCGGGGAGCTGTTTTTT	CSVERQGATGELFF
TRBV7-6	TRBJ2-1	NA	NA	TGTGCCAGCAGCTTAGGCGATCTAGAAATTGATGAGCAGTTCTTC	CASSLGDLEIDEQFF
TRBV25-1	TRBJ1-3	NA	TRBD1	TGTGCCAGCAGTGAATTACAGGGGCCTCTCTTAGGAAACACCATATATTTT	CASSELQGPLLGNTIYF
TRBV7-9	TRBJ1-1	NA	NA	TGTGCCAGCAGCTTCCCTGGGGGCTCTCCAGCTTTCTTT	CASSFPGGSPAFF
TRBV2	TRBJ1-2	NA	NA	TGTGCCAGCACCGAAAGGGGATGGGGATCTAACTATGGCTACACCTTC	CASTERGWGSNYGYTF
TRBV6-5	TRBJ2-7	NA	NA	TGTGCCAGCCGATACAGGGTCGCCTACGAGCAGTACTTC	CASRYRVAYEQYF
TRBV30	TRBJ1-3	NA	NA	TGTGCCTGGAGTCCGCCACGACAGCCACTCTCTGGAAACACCATATATTTT	CAWSPPRQPLSGNTIYF
TRBV27	TRBJ2-7	NA	TRBD2	TGTGCCAGCAGTCCCGGGACTAACTTCTACGAGCAGTACTTC	CASSPGTNFYEQYF
TRBV12-3/TRBV12-4	TRBJ2-7	once	NA	TGTGCCAGCAGTCCCGGCTACGAGCAGTACTTC	CASSPGYEQYF
TRBV19	TRBJ1-5	few	NA	TGTGCCAGTAGTGCCGCTCGGACAGATCTCAATCAGCCCCAGCATTTT	CASSAARTDLNQPQHF
TRBV25-1	TRBJ1-1	NA	NA	TGTGCCAGCAGTGCCCCACGAAGAGCGAACACTGAAGCTTTCTTT	CASSAPRRANTEAFF
TRBV4-2	TRBJ2-2	NA	TRBD2	TGTGCCAGCAGCCAAGACTGGACTAGCGGGAGGGTTTTCGCGAACACCGGGGAGCTGTTTTTT	CASSQDWTSGRVFANTGELFF
TRBV5-4	TRBJ1-1	NA	NA	TGTGCCAGCAGACCTCAACAGGGGAACACTGAAGCTTTCTTT	CASRPQQGNTEAFF
TRBV6-5	TRBJ1-6	NA	NA	TGTGCCAGCAGTTTCCTGCGGTTGGATTCACCCCTCCACTTT	CASSFLRLDSPLHF
TRBV7-2	TRBJ1-4	NA	NA	TGTGCCAGCAGCCTGGGGGCCCTCAGTGAAAAACTGTTTTTT	CASSLGALSEKLFF
TRBV4-3	TRBJ2-7	NA	TRBD1	TGCGCCAGCAGCCAAGAAGGGACACCGGGACAGTTAAACTACGAGCAGTACTTC	CASSQEGTPGQLNYEQYF
TRBV27	TRBJ1-3	once	NA	TGTGCCAGCAGTTTACGCAGCTCTGGAAACACCATATATTTT	CASSLRSSGNTIYF
TRBV7-3	TRBJ2-2	NA	TRBD2	TGTGCCAGCAGCCCAAAGCCTAGCGGCACCGGGGAGCTGTTTTTT	CASSPKPSGTGELFF
TRBV9	TRBJ2-2	NA	NA	TGTGCCAGCAGCGCACTGACAGGTAGCACCGGGGAGCTGTTTTTT	CASSALTGSTGELFF
TRBV15	TRBJ2-7	NA	TRBD2	TGTGCCACCAGCAGCGAAAGAGTCGGGACTAGCGCTCCAGAGCAGTACTTC	CATSSERVGTSAPEQYF
TRBV19	TRBJ2-1	NA	TRBD1	TGTGCCAGTAGTCGCCGGGACAGGGTTCGAAATGAGCAGTTCTTC	CASSRRDRVRNEQFF
TRBV7-9	TRBJ2-3	NA	NA	TGTGCCAGCAGCTTAGGGGGGGCGGCCGAGGGACACGGAGATACGCAGTATTTT	CASSLGGAAEGHGDTQYF
TRBV6-5	TRBJ2-7	once	NA	TGTGCCAGCAGTTACTCGATCGGCTACGAGCAGTACTTC	CASSYSIGYEQYF
TRBV9	TRBJ2-1	NA	TRBD2	TGTGCCAGCAGCGTAGGGGGACTAGTGGGTGAGCAGTTCTTC	CASSVGGLVGEQFF